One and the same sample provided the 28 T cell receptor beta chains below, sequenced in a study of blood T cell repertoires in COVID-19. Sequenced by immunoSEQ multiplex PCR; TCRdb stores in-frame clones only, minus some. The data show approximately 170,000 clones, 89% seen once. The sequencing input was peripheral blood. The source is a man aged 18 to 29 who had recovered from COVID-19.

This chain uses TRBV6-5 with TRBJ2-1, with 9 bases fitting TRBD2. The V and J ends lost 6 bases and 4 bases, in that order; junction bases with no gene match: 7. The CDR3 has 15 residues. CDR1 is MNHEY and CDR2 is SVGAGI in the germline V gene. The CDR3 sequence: CASSPTSGGYNEQFF. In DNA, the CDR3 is TGTGCCAGCAGCCCGACTAGCGGAGGATACAATGAGCAGTTCTTC.

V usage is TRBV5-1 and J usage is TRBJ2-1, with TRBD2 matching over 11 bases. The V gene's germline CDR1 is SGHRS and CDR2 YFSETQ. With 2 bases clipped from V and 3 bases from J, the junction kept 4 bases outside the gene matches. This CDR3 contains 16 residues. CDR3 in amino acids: CASSLTGTSGYNEQFF. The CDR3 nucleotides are TGCGCCAGCAGCTTAACCGGGACTAGCGGCTACAATGAGCAGTTCTTC.

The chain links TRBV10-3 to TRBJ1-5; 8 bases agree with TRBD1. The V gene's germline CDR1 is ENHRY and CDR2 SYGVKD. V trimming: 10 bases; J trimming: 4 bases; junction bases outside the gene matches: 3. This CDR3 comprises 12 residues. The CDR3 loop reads CASRQGNQPQHF. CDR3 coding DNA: TGTGCCAGCCGACAGGGGAATCAGCCCCAGCATTTT.

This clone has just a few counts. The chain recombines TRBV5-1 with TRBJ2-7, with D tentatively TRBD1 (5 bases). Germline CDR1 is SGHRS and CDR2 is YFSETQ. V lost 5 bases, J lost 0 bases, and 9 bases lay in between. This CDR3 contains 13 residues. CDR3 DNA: TGCGCCAGCAGAGGGGCGAGCTCCTACGAGCAGTACTTC. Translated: CASRGASSYEQYF.

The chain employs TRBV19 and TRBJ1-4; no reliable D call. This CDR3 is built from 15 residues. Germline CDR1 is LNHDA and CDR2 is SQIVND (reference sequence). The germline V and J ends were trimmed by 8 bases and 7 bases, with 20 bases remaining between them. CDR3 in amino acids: CASSPRTGGSEKLFF. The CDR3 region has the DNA TGTGCCAGTTCACCCCGGACGGGAGGAAGTGAAAAACTGTTTTTT.

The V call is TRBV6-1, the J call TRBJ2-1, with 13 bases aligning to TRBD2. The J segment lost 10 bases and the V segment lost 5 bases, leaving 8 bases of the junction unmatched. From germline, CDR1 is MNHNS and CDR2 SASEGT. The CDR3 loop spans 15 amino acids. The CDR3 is CASSPRTSGSNEQFF. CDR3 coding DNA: TGTGCCAGCAGTCCACGGACTAGCGGGAGTAACGAGCAGTTCTTC.

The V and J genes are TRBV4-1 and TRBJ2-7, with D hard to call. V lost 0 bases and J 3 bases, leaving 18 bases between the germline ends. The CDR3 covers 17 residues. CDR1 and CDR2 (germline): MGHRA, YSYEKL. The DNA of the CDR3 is TGCGCCAGCAGCCAAGAAGGCGGTGGTAGAACAAACTACGAGCAGTACTTC. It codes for CASSQEGGGRTNYEQYF.

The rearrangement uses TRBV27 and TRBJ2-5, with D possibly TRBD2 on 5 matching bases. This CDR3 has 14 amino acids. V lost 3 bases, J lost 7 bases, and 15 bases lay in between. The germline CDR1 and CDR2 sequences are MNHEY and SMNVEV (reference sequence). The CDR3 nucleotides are TGTGCCAGCAGTTTGGCCGCCGGGGATGGGACCCAGTACTTC. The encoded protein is CASSLAAGDGTQYF.

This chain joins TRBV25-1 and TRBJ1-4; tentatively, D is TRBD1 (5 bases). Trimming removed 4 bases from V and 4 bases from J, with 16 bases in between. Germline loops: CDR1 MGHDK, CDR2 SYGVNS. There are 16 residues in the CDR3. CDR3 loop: CASSGSLRQINEKLFF. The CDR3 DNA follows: TGTGCCAGCAGTGGATCACTGAGACAGATTAATGAAAAACTGTTTTTT.

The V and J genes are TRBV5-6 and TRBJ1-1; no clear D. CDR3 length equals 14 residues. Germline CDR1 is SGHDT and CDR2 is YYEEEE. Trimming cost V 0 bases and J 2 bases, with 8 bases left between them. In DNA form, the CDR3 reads TGTGCCAGCAGCTTGGACCCTAGAAACACTGAAGCTTTCTTT. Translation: CASSLDPRNTEAFF.

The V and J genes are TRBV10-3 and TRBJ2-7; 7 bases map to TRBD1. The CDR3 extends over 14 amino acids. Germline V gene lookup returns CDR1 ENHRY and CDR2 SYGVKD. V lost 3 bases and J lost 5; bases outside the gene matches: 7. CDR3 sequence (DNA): TGTGCCATCAGTGAAAAGGGGGCGGTGGACGAGCAGTACTTC. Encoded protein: CAISEKGAVDEQYF.

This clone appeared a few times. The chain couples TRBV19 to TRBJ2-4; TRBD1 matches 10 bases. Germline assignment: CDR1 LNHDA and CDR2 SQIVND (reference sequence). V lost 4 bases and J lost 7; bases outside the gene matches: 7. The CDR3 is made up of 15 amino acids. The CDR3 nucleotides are TGTGCCAGTAGTACGGAGGGACAGGGGAGGAACATTCAGTACTTC. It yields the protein CASSTEGQGRNIQYF.

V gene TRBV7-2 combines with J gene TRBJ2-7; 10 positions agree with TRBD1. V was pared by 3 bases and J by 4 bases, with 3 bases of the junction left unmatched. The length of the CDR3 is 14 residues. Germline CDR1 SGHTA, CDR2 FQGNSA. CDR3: CASSLGQGRYEQYF. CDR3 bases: TGTGCCAGCAGCTTGGGACAGGGGAGGTACGAGCAGTACTTC. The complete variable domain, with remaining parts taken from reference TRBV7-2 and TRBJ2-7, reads GAGVSQSPSNKVTEKGKDVELRCDPISGHTALYWYRQSLGQGLEFLIYFQGNSAPDKSGLPSDRFSAERTGGSVSTLTIQRTQQEDSAVYLCASSLGQGRYEQYFGPGTRLTVT.

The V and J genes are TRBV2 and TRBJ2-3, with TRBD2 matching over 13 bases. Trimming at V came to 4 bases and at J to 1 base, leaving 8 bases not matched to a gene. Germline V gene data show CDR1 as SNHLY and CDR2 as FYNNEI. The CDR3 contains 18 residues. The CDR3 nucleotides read TGTGCCAGCAGTGTAACTAGCGGGAGGGCCGAAGGCACAGATACGCAGTATTTT. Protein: CASSVTSGRAEGTDTQYF.

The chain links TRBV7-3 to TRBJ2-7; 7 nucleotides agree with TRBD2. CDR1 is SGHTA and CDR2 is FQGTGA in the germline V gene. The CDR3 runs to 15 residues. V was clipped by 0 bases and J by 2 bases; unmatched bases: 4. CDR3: CASSLTGGLAYEQYF. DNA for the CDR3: TGTGCCAGCAGCTTAACCGGGGGGTTAGCCTACGAGCAGTACTTC.

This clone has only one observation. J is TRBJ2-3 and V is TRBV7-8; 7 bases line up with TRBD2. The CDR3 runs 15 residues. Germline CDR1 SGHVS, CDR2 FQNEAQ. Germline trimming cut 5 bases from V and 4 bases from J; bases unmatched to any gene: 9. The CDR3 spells CASSPWGGSSDTQYF. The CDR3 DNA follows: TGTGCCAGCAGCCCTTGGGGCGGGAGCTCAGATACGCAGTATTTT.

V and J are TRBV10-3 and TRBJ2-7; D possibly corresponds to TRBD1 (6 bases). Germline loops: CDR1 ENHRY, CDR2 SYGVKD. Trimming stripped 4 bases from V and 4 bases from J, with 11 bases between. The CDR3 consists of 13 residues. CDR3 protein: CAISGPDSYEQYF. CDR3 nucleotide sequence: TGTGCCATCAGTGGCCCGGACAGTTACGAGCAGTACTTC.

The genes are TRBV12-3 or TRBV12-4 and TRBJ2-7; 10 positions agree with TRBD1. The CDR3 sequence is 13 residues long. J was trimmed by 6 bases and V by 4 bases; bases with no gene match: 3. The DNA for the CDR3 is TGTGCCAGCAGTTGGGGACAGGGGTCCGAGCAGTACTTC. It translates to CASSWGQGSEQYF.

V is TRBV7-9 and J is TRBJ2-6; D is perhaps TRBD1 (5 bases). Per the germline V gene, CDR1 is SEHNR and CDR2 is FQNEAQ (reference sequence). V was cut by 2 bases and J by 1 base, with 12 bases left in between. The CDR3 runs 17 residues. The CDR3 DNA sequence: TGTGCCAGCAGCTTATCGGCAGGGCGGTCTGGGGCCAACGTCCTGACTTTC. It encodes CASSLSAGRSGANVLTF.

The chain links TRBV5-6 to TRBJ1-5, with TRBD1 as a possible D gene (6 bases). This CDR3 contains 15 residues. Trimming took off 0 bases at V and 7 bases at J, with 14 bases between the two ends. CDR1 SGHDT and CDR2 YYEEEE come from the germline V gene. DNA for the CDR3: TGTGCCAGCAGCTTGGGCCAGGTGAGGGGGCAGCCCCAGCATTTT. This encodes CASSLGQVRGQPQHF. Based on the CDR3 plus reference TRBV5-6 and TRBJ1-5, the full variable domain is DAGVTQSPTHLIKTRGQQVTLRCSPKSGHDTVSWYQQALGQGPQFIFQYYEEEERQRGNFPDRFSGHQFPNYSSELNVNALLLGDSALYLCASSLGQVRGQPQHFGDGTRLSIL.

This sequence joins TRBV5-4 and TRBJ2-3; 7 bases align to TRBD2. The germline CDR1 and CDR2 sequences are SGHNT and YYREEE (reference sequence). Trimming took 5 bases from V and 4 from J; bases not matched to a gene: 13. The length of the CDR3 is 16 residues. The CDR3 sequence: CASSLGTSGGADTQYF. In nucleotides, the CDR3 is TGTGCCAGCAGTCTGGGGACCAGTGGGGGGGCAGATACGCAGTATTTT.

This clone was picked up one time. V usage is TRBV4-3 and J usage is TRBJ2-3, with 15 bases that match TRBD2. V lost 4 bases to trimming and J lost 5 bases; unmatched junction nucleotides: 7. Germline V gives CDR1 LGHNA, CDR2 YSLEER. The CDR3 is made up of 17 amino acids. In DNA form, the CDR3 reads TGCGCCAGCAGCCCACGGACTAGCGGGAGGGCCCGAGATACGCAGTATTTT. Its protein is CASSPRTSGRARDTQYF.

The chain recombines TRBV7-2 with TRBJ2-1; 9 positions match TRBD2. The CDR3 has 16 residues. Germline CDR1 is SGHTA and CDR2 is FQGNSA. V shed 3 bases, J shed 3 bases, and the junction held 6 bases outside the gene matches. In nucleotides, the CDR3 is TGTGCCAGCAGCTTCTTAGCGGGAGCGGTCTACAATGAGCAGTTCTTC. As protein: CASSFLAGAVYNEQFF.

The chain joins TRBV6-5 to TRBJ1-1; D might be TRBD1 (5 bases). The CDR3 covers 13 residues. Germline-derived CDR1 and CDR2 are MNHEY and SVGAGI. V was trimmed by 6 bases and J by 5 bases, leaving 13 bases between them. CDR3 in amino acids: CASSLTGSTEAFF. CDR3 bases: TGTGCCAGCAGCCTTACAGGTAGTACTGAAGCTTTCTTT.

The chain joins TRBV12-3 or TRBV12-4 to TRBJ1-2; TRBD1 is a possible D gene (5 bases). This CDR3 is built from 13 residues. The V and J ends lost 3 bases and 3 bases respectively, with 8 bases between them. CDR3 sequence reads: CASSFGGDYGYTF. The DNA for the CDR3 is TGTGCCAGCAGTTTCGGGGGGGACTATGGCTACACCTTC.

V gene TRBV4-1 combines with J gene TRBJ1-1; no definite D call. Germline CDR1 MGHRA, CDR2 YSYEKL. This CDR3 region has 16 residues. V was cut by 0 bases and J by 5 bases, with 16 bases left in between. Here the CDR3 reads CASSQEPYPTGTEAFF. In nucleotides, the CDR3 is TGCGCCAGCAGCCAAGAGCCGTACCCCACGGGTACTGAAGCTTTCTTT.

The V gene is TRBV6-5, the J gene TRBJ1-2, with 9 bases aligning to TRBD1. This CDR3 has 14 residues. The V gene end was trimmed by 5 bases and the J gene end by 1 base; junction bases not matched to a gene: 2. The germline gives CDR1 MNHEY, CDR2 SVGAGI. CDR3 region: CASSRQGDNYGYTF. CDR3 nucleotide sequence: TGTGCCAGCAGTAGACAGGGGGATAACTATGGCTACACCTTC.

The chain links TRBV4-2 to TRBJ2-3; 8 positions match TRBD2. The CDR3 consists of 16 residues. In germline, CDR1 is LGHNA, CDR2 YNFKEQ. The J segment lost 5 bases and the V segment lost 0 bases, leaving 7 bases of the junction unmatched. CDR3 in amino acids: CASSQDVTSGLDTQYF. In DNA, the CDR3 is TGTGCCAGCAGCCAAGATGTCACTAGCGGTCTAGATACGCAGTATTTT.